The TCR beta chain under discussion was sequenced for a study of blood T cell repertoires in COVID-19. TCRdb keeps only in-frame clones here, not all; method: immunoSEQ multiplex PCR. The sample lists more than 150,000 clones, about four fifths occurring once. V gave up 5 bases and J gave up 4 bases; unmatched junction bases: 15. The CDR3 is 17 residues long. Looked up from germline, CDR1 is GTSNPN and CDR2 is SVGIG (reference sequence). What was sequenced was peripheral blood. The chain couples TRBV30 to TRBJ2-1, with 9 nucleotides matching TRBD2. The sequence came from a man between 65 and 85 years old who had recovered from COVID-19. The CDR3 nucleotides are TGTGCCTGGTACTGGGGACTAGCCCACCACCTTTACAATGAGCAGTTCTTC. Translating gives CAWYWGLAHHLYNEQFF.